A selection of T cell receptor beta chains follows, all from one sample in a study of control samples from healthy donors and cancer patients. Profiling relied on immunoSEQ multiplex PCR, and the TCRdb table lists in-frame clones only, not all of them. The sample records tens of thousands of clones, around 93% being singletons. The specimen sequenced was PBMCs. The source of these receptors is a man aged 25-45 years with colorectal cancer. The CDR3 runs from the conserved cysteine through the conserved F or W. The D gene is left open where the match is weak. Part of the rows lack a size; the others show once, few, many or a class for expanded clones.

D | J | V | size | CDR3 | DNA
NA | TRBJ1-2 | TRBV19 | once | CASSIDLGVGGYTF | TGTGCCAGTAGTATAGATCTCGGGGTCGGTGGCTACACCTTC
NA | TRBJ2-1 | TRBV21-1 | NA | CASSKGDSPSYNEQFF | TGTGCCAGCAGCAAAGGGGACAGTCCGTCCTACAATGAGCAGTTCTTC
TRBD1 | TRBJ1-2 | TRBV6-5 | NA | CASSYTDRGHGYTF | TGTGCCAGCAGTTACACTGACAGGGGGCATGGCTACACCTTC
NA | TRBJ2-5 | TRBV20-1 | NA | CSATERGGGETQYF | TGCAGTGCTACTGAAAGGGGGGGCGGGGAGACCCAGTACTTC
NA | TRBJ1-2 | TRBV2 | NA | CASSFEDRNYGYTF | TGTGCCAGCAGTTTTGAGGACAGAAACTATGGCTACACCTTC
NA | TRBJ1-1 | TRBV3-1/TRBV3-2 | NA | CASSQGWGRNTEAFF | TGTGCCAGCAGCCAAGGCTGGGGCAGAAACACTGAAGCTTTCTTT
TRBD2 | TRBJ2-1 | TRBV2 | NA | CASRAGLAGAFGNEQFF | TGTGCCAGCAGGGCCGGACTAGCGGGGGCCTTTGGGAATGAGCAGTTCTTC
NA | TRBJ2-7 | TRBV9 | few | CASSVDAGGPSYEQYF | TGTGCCAGCAGCGTAGACGCCGGGGGCCCCTCCTACGAGCAGTACTTC
NA | TRBJ2-5 | TRBV18 | once | CASSPPGGETQYF | TGTGCCAGCTCACCCCCCGGGGGAGAGACCCAGTACTTC
TRBD1 | TRBJ1-1 | TRBV18 | NA | CASSPQTGRRVNTEAFF | TGTGCCAGCTCACCTCAGACAGGGAGGAGGGTGAACACTGAAGCTTTCTTT
NA | TRBJ1-4 | TRBV10-2 | NA | CASSEGPGPNEKLFF | TGCGCCAGCAGTGAGGGACCGGGGCCTAATGAAAAACTGTTTTTT
NA | TRBJ2-3 | TRBV7-9 | NA | CASSYRTPDTQYF | TGTGCCAGCAGCTATAGGACACCAGATACGCAGTATTTT
NA | TRBJ2-7 | TRBV27 | NA | CASSIGQSHEQYF | TGTGCCAGCAGTATAGGACAGAGCCACGAGCAGTACTTC
TRBD1 | TRBJ1-1 | TRBV10-2 | NA | CASTAGGSSVNTEAFF | TGCGCCAGCACCGCAGGGGGGTCTTCGGTGAACACTGAAGCTTTCTTT
NA | TRBJ2-6 | TRBV5-1 | NA | CASSLAGTGVGANVLTF | TGCGCCAGCAGCTTGGCCGGGACGGGAGTTGGGGCCAACGTCCTGACTTTC
NA | TRBJ2-7 | TRBV6-5 | NA | CASSWISGIMFEQYF | TGTGCCAGCAGTTGGATATCGGGGATCATGTTCGAGCAGTACTTC
TRBD2 | TRBJ2-4 | TRBV10-3 | once | CAIGLAGPSGDKNIQYF | TGTGCCATCGGACTAGCGGGGCCCTCTGGCGACAAAAACATTCAGTACTTC
NA | TRBJ2-7 | TRBV30 | NA | CAARAAGYEQYF | TGTGCCGCCCGAGCGGCTGGCTACGAGCAGTACTTC
NA | TRBJ2-2 | TRBV25-1 | NA | CASSWDPVTGELFF | TGTGCCAGCAGTTGGGACCCAGTCACCGGGGAGCTGTTTTTT
TRBD1 | TRBJ2-1 | TRBV7-2 | NA | CASSYGTAYNEQFF | TGTGCCAGCAGCTACGGGACAGCATACAATGAGCAGTTCTTC
NA | TRBJ2-7 | TRBV3-1/TRBV3-2 | NA | CASSQGREGEQYF | TGTGCCAGCAGCCAAGGCAGGGAAGGGGAGCAGTACTTC
NA | TRBJ2-2 | TRBV24-1 | NA | CATSGRSGELFF | TGTGCCACCAGTGGGCGGTCCGGGGAGCTGTTTTTT
NA | TRBJ1-1 | TRBV30 | NA | CAWGGPWETEAFF | TGTGCCTGGGGGGGGCCGTGGGAGACTGAAGCTTTCTTT
NA | TRBJ1-2 | TRBV19 | NA | CASSMPPLYGYTF | TGTGCCAGTAGTATGCCACCGCTCTATGGCTACACCTTC
TRBD2 | TRBJ2-2 | TRBV3-1/TRBV3-2 | NA | CARSPLRAGGTGELFF | TGTGCCCGCAGCCCCCTACGGGCGGGGGGGACCGGGGAGCTGTTTTTT
NA | TRBJ2-2 | TRBV19 | NA | CASNKGDTGELFF | TGTGCCAGTAACAAAGGGGACACCGGGGAGCTGTTTTTT
NA | TRBJ2-6 | TRBV5-5 | NA | CASSSWTAGANVLTF | TGTGCCAGCAGCTCCTGGACGGCTGGGGCCAACGTCCTGACTTTC
NA | TRBJ1-5 | TRBV6-1 | NA | CASSDYLRGSNQPQHF | TGTGCCAGCAGTGATTATCTGAGAGGGAGCAATCAGCCCCAGCATTTT
TRBD2 | TRBJ2-2 | TRBV9 | NA | CASSPLVSGAGELFF | TGTGCCAGCAGCCCGTTGGTTAGCGGGGCCGGGGAGCTGTTTTTT
NA | TRBJ2-1 | TRBV9 | NA | CASSVAPQSPYNEQFF | TGTGCCAGCAGCGTAGCTCCCCAGAGCCCCTACAATGAGCAGTTCTTC
NA | TRBJ2-2 | TRBV12-3/TRBV12-4 | once | CASTTTGELFF | TGTGCCAGCACCACCACCGGGGAGCTGTTTTTT
TRBD1 | TRBJ1-2 | TRBV6-5 | NA | CASRQTGGGYGYTF | TGTGCCAGCAGACAGACAGGGGGCGGCTATGGCTACACCTTC
TRBD1 | TRBJ2-2 | TRBV7-6 | NA | CASSSGQGAPGELFF | TGTGCCAGCAGTTCGGGACAGGGGGCACCCGGGGAGCTGTTTTTT